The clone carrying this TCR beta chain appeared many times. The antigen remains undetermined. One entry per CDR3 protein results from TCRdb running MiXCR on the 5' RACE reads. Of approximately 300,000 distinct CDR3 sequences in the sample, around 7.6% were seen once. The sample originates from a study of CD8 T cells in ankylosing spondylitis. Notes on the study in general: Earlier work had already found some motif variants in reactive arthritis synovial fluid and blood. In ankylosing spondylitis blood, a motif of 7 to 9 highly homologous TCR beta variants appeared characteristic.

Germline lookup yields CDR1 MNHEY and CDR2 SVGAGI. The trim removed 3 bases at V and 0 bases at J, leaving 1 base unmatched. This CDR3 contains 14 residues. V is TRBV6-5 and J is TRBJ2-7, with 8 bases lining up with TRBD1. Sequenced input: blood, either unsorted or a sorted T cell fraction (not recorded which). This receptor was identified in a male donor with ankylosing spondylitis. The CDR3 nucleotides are TGTGCCAGCAGTTATCAGGGGGCCTCCTACGAGCAGTACTTC. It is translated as CASSYQGASYEQYF.